Listed below are T cell receptor beta chains from one sample, sequenced in a study of blood T cell repertoires in COVID-19. Only in-frame clones appear in the TCRdb table, and some are missing; sequencing was by immunoSEQ multiplex PCR. The data contain 200,000 to 250,000 clones, about 91% of them singletons. Material for sequencing was peripheral blood. The receptors shown here come from a woman between 35 and 50 years old with acute or convalescent COVID-19. Each CDR3 is given with its conserved first and last residue. D genes are given only for firm matches. The listing skips clone size in some rows; elsewhere it reads once, few, many or a size class.

D gene	V gene	J gene	clone size	CDR3 DNA	CDR3 protein
-	TRBV9	TRBJ1-4	-	TGTGCCAGCAGCCGGCGGCAGGGTGAAAAACTGTTTTTT	CASSRRQGEKLFF
TRBD1	TRBV19	TRBJ1-5	-	TGTGCCAGTAGTATGGGTGACAGGGGCTATCAGCCCCAGCATTTT	CASSMGDRGYQPQHF
TRBD2	TRBV7-2	TRBJ2-5	-	TGTGCCAGCAGCTTTTCTGGCGGGGGGGCCTCGTCCCAGTACTTC	CASSFSGGGASSQYF
TRBD1	TRBV2	TRBJ1-4	-	TGTGCCAGCATGACGGACAGGGCGGGTGAAAAACTGTTTTTT	CASMTDRAGEKLFF
TRBD1	TRBV11-2	TRBJ1-4	few	TGTGCCAGCAGCTCAATCCGGGACAGTCCAACTAATGAAAAACTGTTTTTT	CASSSIRDSPTNEKLFF
TRBD1	TRBV5-1	TRBJ1-2	once	TGCGCCAGCACGGGACAGGGGATCCCTGATGGCTACACCTTC	CASTGQGIPDGYTF
TRBD1	TRBV11-1	TRBJ1-1	-	TGTGCCAGCAGCTTCTCGACAGGGCCCACTGAAGCTTTCTTT	CASSFSTGPTEAFF
-	TRBV6-5	TRBJ2-2	-	TGTGCCAGCAGTTCTCAGGGCACCGGGGAGCTGTTTTTT	CASSSQGTGELFF
-	TRBV5-1	TRBJ1-2	-	TGCGCCAGCAGTGGGGGGGCCTATGGCTACACCTTC	CASSGGAYGYTF
TRBD2	TRBV5-1	TRBJ2-2	-	TGCGCCAGCAGCGTTACTAGCGGGGGGGCCATCGGGGAGCTGTTTTTT	CASSVTSGGAIGELFF
-	TRBV9	TRBJ1-2	-	TGTGCCAGCAGCGTAGCTCCAGACTACTATGGCTACACCTTC	CASSVAPDYYGYTF
-	TRBV5-1	TRBJ1-2	-	TGCGCCAGCAGCAACCCGACAGGTGCTGGCTACACCTTC	CASSNPTGAGYTF
TRBD1	TRBV29-1	TRBJ1-6	-	TGCAGCGCCGGGACAGGGGGAAATTCACCCCTCCACTTT	CSAGTGGNSPLHF
TRBD2	TRBV9	TRBJ2-1	once	TGTGCCAGCAGTTACGGACTAGCGGGCGACTACAATGAGCAGTTCTTC	CASSYGLAGDYNEQFF